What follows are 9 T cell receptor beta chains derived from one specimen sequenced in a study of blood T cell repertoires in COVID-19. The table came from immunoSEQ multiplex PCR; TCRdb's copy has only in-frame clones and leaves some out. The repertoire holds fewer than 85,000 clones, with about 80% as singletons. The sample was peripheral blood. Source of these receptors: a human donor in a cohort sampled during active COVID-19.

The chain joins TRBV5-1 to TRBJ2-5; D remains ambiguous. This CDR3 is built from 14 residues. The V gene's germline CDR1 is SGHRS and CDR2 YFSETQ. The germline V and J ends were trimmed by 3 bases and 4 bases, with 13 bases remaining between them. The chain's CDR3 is CASSSTGDSETQYF. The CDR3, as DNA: TGCGCCAGCAGCTCTACGGGTGATTCAGAGACCCAGTACTTC.

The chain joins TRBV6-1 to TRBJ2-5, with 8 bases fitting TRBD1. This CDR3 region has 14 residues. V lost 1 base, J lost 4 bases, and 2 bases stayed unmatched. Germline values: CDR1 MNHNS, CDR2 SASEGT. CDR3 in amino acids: CASSEEGTGETQYF. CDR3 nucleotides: TGTGCCAGCAGTGAAGAAGGGACAGGAGAGACCCAGTACTTC.

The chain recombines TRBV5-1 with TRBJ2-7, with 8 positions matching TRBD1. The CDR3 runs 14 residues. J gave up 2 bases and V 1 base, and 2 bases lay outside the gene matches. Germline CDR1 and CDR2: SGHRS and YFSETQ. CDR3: CASSLTGGAYEQYF. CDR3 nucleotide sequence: TGCGCCAGCAGCTTGACAGGGGGAGCCTACGAGCAGTACTTC.

CDR3 protein: CASSQELANEQFF. The DNA for the CDR3 is TGTGCCAGCAGCCAAGAACTAGCAAATGAGCAGTTCTTC. V and J are TRBV14 and TRBJ2-1; tentatively, D is TRBD2 (6 bases). V shed 0 bases and J shed 7 bases, with 7 bases lying between them. CDR1 is SGHDN, CDR2 FVKESK, per germline. CDR3 length: 13 residues.

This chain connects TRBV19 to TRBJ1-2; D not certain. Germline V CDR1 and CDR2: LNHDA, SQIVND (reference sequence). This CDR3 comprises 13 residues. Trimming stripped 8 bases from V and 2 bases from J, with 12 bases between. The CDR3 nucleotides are TGTGCCAGTTCCCCGGGGAGGAACTATGGCTACACCTTC. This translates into CASSPGRNYGYTF.

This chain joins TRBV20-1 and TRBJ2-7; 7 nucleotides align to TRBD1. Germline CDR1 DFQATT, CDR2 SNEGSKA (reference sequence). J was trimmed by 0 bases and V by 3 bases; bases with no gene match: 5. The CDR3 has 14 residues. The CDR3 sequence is CSASGDSISYEQYF. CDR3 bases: TGCAGTGCTAGTGGGGACAGCATCTCCTACGAGCAGTACTTC.

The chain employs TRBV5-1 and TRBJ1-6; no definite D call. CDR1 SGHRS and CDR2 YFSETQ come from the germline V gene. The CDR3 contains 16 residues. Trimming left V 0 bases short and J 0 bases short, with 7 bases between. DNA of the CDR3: TGCGCCAGCAGCTTGGCTTCTAGCTCCTATAATTCACCCCTCCACTTT. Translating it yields CASSLASSSYNSPLHF.

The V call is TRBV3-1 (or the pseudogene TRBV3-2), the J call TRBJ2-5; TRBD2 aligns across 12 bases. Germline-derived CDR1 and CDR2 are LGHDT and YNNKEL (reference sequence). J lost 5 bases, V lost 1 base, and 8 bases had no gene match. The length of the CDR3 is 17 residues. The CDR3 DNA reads TGTGCCAGCAGCCAAGGTCGTCGACTAGCGGGGGATGAGACCCAGTACTTC. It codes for CASSQGRRLAGDETQYF.

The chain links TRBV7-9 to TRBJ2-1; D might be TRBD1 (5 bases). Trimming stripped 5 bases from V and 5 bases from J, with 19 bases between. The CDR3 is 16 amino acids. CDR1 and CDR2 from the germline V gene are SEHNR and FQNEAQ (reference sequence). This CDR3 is CASSPRQGWIHNEQFF. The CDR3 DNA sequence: TGTGCCAGCAGCCCCCGGCAGGGTTGGATCCACAATGAGCAGTTCTTC.